Each of the 6 T cell receptor beta chains below was sequenced from the same sample in a study of T cells after yellow fever vaccination. TCRdb reprocessed the 5' RACE reads with MiXCR, giving one entry per CDR3 protein. Altogether 500,000 to 650,000 distinct CDR3 sequences are present, around 12% being singletons, with the ten largest covering 15%. The specimen was PBMCs, collected on the day of the yellow fever booster vaccination. The receptors derive from a young man who received the YFV17D yellow fever vaccine.

The V and J genes are TRBV6-5 and TRBJ2-4; D is uncertain. V was clipped by 6 bases and J by 7 bases, with 7 bases between them. Germline-derived CDR1 and CDR2 are MNHEY and SVGAGI. The CDR3 spans 11 residues. Here the CDR3 reads CASSRNNIQYF. The CDR3 DNA reads TGTGCCAGCAGCCGCAATAACATTCAGTACTTC.

This clonotype has only a few counts. V is TRBV20-1 and J is TRBJ2-3; 7 positions match TRBD2. The CDR3 loop spans 14 amino acids. Trimming removed 7 bases from V and 1 base from J; junction bases left unmatched: 8. Germline V gene sequence: CDR1 DFQATT, CDR2 SNEGSKA (reference sequence). The CDR3 nucleotides read TGCAGTGTGTCGTGGCGGGAGCGCACAGATACGCAGTATTTT. Protein: CSVSWRERTDTQYF.

V usage is TRBV3-1 and J usage is TRBJ1-6; D call uncertain. This CDR3 spans 12 amino acids. Germline V CDR1 and CDR2: LGHDT, YNNKEL (reference sequence). V lost 5 bases and J lost 9, with 8 bases in between. CDR3 nucleotide sequence: TGTGCCAGCAGCAATTCCCCTTCACCCCTCCACTTT. Its translation: CASSNSPSPLHF.

This clonotype was picked up a small number of times. J is TRBJ2-1 and V is TRBV5-1; D is ambiguous. V gave up 0 bases and J gave up 13 bases, with 17 bases separating them. Germline CDR1 SGHRS, CDR2 YFSETQ. The CDR3 length is 14 residues. CDR3 DNA: TGCGCCAGCAGCTTGGCCGATTTACCACCTACCCAGTTCTTC. Amino acids: CASSLADLPPTQFF.

The chain joins TRBV29-1 to TRBJ2-1; TRBD1 might be the D (5 bases). CDR1 SQVTM and CDR2 ANQGSEA come from the germline V gene. Trimming pared 5 bases from V and 5 bases from J, leaving 16 bases between. This CDR3 contains 14 residues. The CDR3 coding sequence is TGCAGCGTTCTTGACAGAAACTTCCACAATGAGCAGTTCTTC. Encoded protein: CSVLDRNFHNEQFF.

This clonotype was observed a handful of times. The chain uses TRBV12-3 or TRBV12-4 and TRBJ2-1; maybe TRBD2 (5 bases). The CDR3 totals 16 residues. Trimming stripped 3 bases from V and 1 base from J, with 13 bases between. The CDR3: CASSFGRRSSYNEQFF. The CDR3 DNA follows: TGTGCCAGCAGTTTTGGTCGGAGGAGTTCCTACAATGAGCAGTTCTTC.